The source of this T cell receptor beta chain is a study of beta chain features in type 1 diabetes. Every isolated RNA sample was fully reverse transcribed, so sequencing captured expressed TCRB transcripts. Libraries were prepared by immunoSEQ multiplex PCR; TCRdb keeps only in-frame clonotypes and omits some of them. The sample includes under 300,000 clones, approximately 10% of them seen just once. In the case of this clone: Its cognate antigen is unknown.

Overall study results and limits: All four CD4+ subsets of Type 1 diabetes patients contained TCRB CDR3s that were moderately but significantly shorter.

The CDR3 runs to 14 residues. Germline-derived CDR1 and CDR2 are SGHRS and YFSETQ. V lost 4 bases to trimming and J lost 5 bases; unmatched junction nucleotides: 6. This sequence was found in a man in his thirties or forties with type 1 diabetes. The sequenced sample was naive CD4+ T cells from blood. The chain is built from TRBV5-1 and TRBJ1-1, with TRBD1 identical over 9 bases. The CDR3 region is CASSTGQGRTEAFF. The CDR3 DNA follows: TGCGCCAGCAGCACAGGACAGGGGAGGACTGAAGCTTTCTTT.